The rows below give T cell receptor beta chains drawn from one sample of a study of shared T cell receptors in the human thymus. Sequencing was performed with immunoSEQ multiplex PCR; in TCRdb, only in-frame clones are kept and a portion is missing. The sample lists hundreds of thousands of clones, roughly 86% occurring once. The sample also formed part of further work on human thymus T cells.

The sample taken for sequencing was thymocytes. The receptor set was obtained from a boy under two years old with a congenital heart defect. The CDR3 runs from the conserved cysteine through the conserved F or W. The D gene is left open where the match is weak. The listing skips clone size in some rows; elsewhere it reads once, few, many or a size class.

d_call	clone_size	j_call	v_call	cdr3_aa	cdr3_nt
.	.	TRBJ1-2	TRBV19	CASNGNYGYTF	TGTGCCAGTAACGGGAACTATGGCTACACCTTC
.	.	TRBJ2-7	TRBV6-5	CASSYRSGLGYEQYF	TGTGCCAGCAGTTACCGTTCTGGACTCGGCTACGAGCAGTACTTC
.	few	TRBJ1-4	TRBV19	CASSSRQEHNEKLFF	TGTGCCAGTAGTTCCCGTCAGGAACATAATGAAAAACTGTTTTTT
.	.	TRBJ2-5	TRBV19	CASSLRGTYQETQYF	TGTGCCAGTAGCCTTAGGGGGACGTACCAAGAGACCCAGTACTTC
TRBD2	.	TRBJ2-5	TRBV9	CASSVGTSGNQETQYF	TGTGCCAGCAGCGTCGGGACTAGCGGGAACCAAGAGACCCAGTACTTC
TRBD1	.	TRBJ1-2	TRBV29-1	CSVSGQASGYTF	TGCAGCGTTTCAGGACAGGCCTCAGGCTACACCTTC
.	.	TRBJ1-1	TRBV5-1	CASSLNRWNRAYTEAFF	TGCGCCAGCAGCTTGAACCGATGGAACAGAGCATACACTGAAGCTTTCTTT
.	.	TRBJ2-3	TRBV2	CASSEVGPWKDTQYF	TGTGCCAGCAGTGAAGTGGGGCCGTGGAAAGATACGCAGTATTTT
.	.	TRBJ2-7	TRBV28	CASSLSVASEQYF	TGTGCCAGCAGTTTATCAGTAGCATCCGAGCAGTACTTC
TRBD1	once	TRBJ2-5	TRBV7-7	CASSAGQGGETQYF	TGTGCCAGCAGCGCCGGACAGGGTGGAGAGACCCAGTACTTC
.	.	TRBJ2-2	TRBV2	CASSEGPRQATGELFF	TGTGCCAGCAGTGAAGGCCCTCGACAGGCCACCGGGGAGCTGTTTTTT
TRBD1	.	TRBJ2-7	TRBV2	CASSGGTGVDEQYF	TGTGCCAGCAGTGGAGGGACAGGAGTCGACGAGCAGTACTTC
TRBD2	.	TRBJ2-7	TRBV9	CASSVGLAGAEQYF	TGTGCCAGCAGCGTAGGACTAGCGGGAGCCGAGCAGTACTTC
TRBD1	.	TRBJ1-1	TRBV7-9	CASSLGPFTGGGGTEAFF	TGTGCCAGCAGCTTAGGGCCTTTTACAGGGGGCGGAGGCACTGAAGCTTTCTTT
.	.	TRBJ2-5	TRBV4-1	CASSQDLGGFKETQYF	TGCGCCAGCAGCCAAGATTTGGGCGGGTTCAAAGAGACCCAGTACTTC
TRBD2	.	TRBJ2-3	TRBV29-1	CSVENWTSGGYADTQYF	TGCAGCGTTGAAAACTGGACTAGCGGGGGGTATGCAGATACGCAGTATTTT
.	.	TRBJ1-5	TRBV6-4	CASSPGEGRQPQHF	TGTGCCAGCAGTCCGGGGGAGGGAAGGCAGCCCCAGCATTTT
TRBD2	.	TRBJ2-1	TRBV4-3	CASSQKRGYNEQFF	TGCGCCAGCAGCCAGAAGCGGGGCTACAATGAGCAGTTCTTC
TRBD1	.	TRBJ1-2	TRBV10-2	CASSDSKTGGRWYGYTF	TGCGCCAGCAGTGACTCTAAGACAGGGGGCAGATGGTATGGCTACACCTTC
.	.	TRBJ1-6	TRBV6-1	CASRVGGYNSPLHF	TGTGCCAGCAGGGTAGGGGGTTATAATTCACCCCTCCACTTT
.	.	TRBJ1-2	TRBV14	CASSQYTGTNYGYTF	TGTGCCAGCAGCCAATACACCGGGACTAACTATGGCTACACCTTC
.	.	TRBJ2-7	TRBV11-2	CASSSVWVSERQYF	TGTGCCAGCAGCAGTGTCTGGGTTAGCGAACGACAGTACTTC
.	.	TRBJ2-7	TRBV20-1	CSARQALEQYF	TGCAGTGCTAGACAAGCTTTAGAGCAGTACTTC